The 27 T cell receptor beta chains presented below share a single source sample, sequenced in a study of human T cells and chemical hapten exposure (dated by TCRdb to the early 2020s). To prepare the library, RACE was applied. Sequencing was carried out with a NextSeq 500. TCRdb's own reprocessing of the public reads used fastp at Q25 and MiXCR and kept productive beta chains. Rows are unified per CDR3 protein, each entry keeping the most common DNA and genes. The sample table holds more than 150,000 distinct CDR3 sequences, of which more than 14% were seen once. Jointly, the top ten make up less than 2% of the sample. In the paper's terms, the time point label means: patch test 1, 2 weeks after DPC sensitization. What this sample's treatment or condition label stands for: therapeutic diphenylcyclopropenone sensitization with weekly scalp DPC. The material was whole blood, obtained in connection with sensitization to the hapten diphenylcyclopropenone (DPC). Source of these receptors: a woman aged 25 to 39 with alopecia areata. Some clones in this sample may be carry-over from other donors' samples.

This clonotype was observed a handful of times. V is TRBV7-6 and J is TRBJ2-1; 7 positions match TRBD2. This CDR3 comprises 16 residues. V shed 5 bases, J shed 0 bases, and the junction held 7 bases outside the gene matches. CDR1 SGHVS and CDR2 FNYEAQ come from the germline V gene. CDR3 DNA sequence: TGTGCCAGCAGCGTCGTGGGGGGGAGCTCCTACAATGAGCAGTTCTTC. This translates into CASSVVGGSSYNEQFF.

The chain has TRBV11-1 and TRBJ1-5; D ambiguous. From germline, CDR1 is SGHAT and CDR2 FQDESV (reference sequence). Trimming removed 3 bases at V and 9 bases at J, with 6 bases between. CDR3 length equals 11 residues. Written as DNA, the CDR3 is TGTGCCAGCAGCTTGGGGTTGCCCCAGCATTTT. It yields the protein CASSLGLPQHF.

This clonotype was found once. A much larger clone differs by one base, so this may be a read error. The J gene is TRBJ2-7, the V gene TRBV28; TRBD2 might be the D (6 bases). CDR3 size: 15 residues. The V and J ends lost 8 bases and 6 bases respectively, with 23 bases between them. Germline CDR1 MDHEN, CDR2 SYDVKM. In DNA form, the CDR3 reads TGTGCCAGCGGCGGGGCCGCCCCTCCATACTGCGAGCAGTACTTC. As protein: CASGGAAPPYCEQYF.

This clonotype was counted between two and nine times. Here the CDR3 reads CASSQDLPQGAPLDTQYF. The CDR3 region has the DNA TGCGCCAGCAGCCAAGATTTACCCCAGGGGGCGCCTTTAGATACGCAGTATTTT. The chain combines TRBV4-3 with TRBJ2-3, with 8 bases lining up with TRBD1. This CDR3 has 18 residues. CDR1 is LGHNA and CDR2 is YSLEER in the germline V gene. Trimming removed 0 bases from V and 5 bases from J; junction bases left unmatched: 13.

This clonotype showed up just a few times. This sequence joins TRBV18 and TRBJ2-1, with TRBD2 identical over 10 bases. Germline CDR1 is KGHSH and CDR2 is LQKENI. V lost 0 bases, J lost 0 bases, and 5 bases stayed unmatched. CDR3 length: 18 residues. In DNA form, the CDR3 reads TGTGCCAGCTCACCACCGAATAGCGGGAGGAGCTCCTACAATGAGCAGTTCTTC. Its translation: CASSPPNSGRSSYNEQFF. Drawing the rest from reference TRBV18 and TRBJ2-1, the complete variable domain is NAGVMQNPRHLVRRRGQEARLRCSPMKGHSHVYWYRQLPEEGLKFMVYLQKENIIDESGMPKERFSAEFPKEGPSILRIQQVVRGDSAAYFCASSPPNSGRSSYNEQFFGPGTRLTVL.

This clonotype was recorded at least ten times. The chain recombines TRBV18 with TRBJ1-5, with 10 bases matching TRBD1. CDR1 KGHSH and CDR2 LQKENI come from the germline V gene. The J segment lost 5 bases and the V segment lost 2 bases, leaving 0 bases of the junction unmatched. This CDR3 has 14 amino acids. The CDR3 here is CASSPGTGDQPQHF. CDR3 sequence (DNA): TGTGCCAGCTCACCAGGGACAGGGGATCAGCCCCAGCATTTT.

The chain couples TRBV13 to TRBJ1-6; no clear D gene. Germline V gene data show CDR1 as PRHDT and CDR2 as FYEKMQ (reference sequence). The CDR3 contains 13 residues. Trimming pared 2 bases from V and 10 bases from J, leaving 9 bases between. CDR3 region: CASSLSVQSPLHF. CDR3 sequence (DNA): TGTGCCAGCAGCTTAAGCGTTCAATCACCCCTCCACTTT.

At least ten counts were recorded for this clonotype. The chain combines TRBV6-5 with TRBJ1-1; no definite D call. Trimming removed 6 bases at V and 2 bases at J, with 7 bases between. The CDR3 has 12 amino acids. Germline-derived CDR1 and CDR2 are MNHEY and SVGAGI. CDR3 sequence (DNA): TGTGCCAGCAGCCGGCAAAACACTGAAGCTTTCTTT. Translating gives CASSRQNTEAFF.

This rearrangement joins TRBV12-3 or TRBV12-4 to TRBJ1-3; no definite D call. The V end was cut by 10 bases, the J end by 8 bases, with 15 bases between. The CDR3 length is 12 residues. Here the CDR3 DNA reads TGTGCCACAGACGAGCTTCAGGACACCATATATTTT. Its translation is CATDELQDTIYF.

The gene calls are TRBV2 and TRBJ1-2, with D unresolved. Trimming shortened V by 2 bases and J by 8 bases, and 9 bases separated the two germline ends. The CDR3 runs to 12 residues. CDR1 and CDR2 from the germline V gene are SNHLY and FYNNEI. This chain's CDR3 is CASSEMRGGYTF. The CDR3 nucleotides read TGTGCCAGCAGTGAAATGAGAGGCGGCTACACCTTC.

The V call is TRBV12-3 or TRBV12-4, the J call TRBJ2-1; D ambiguous. V lost 7 bases and J 8 bases, leaving 9 bases between the germline ends. The CDR3 consists of 11 residues. Here the CDR3 reads CASTLIDEQFF. The CDR3 nucleotides are TGTGCCAGCACCCTAATTGATGAGCAGTTCTTC.

The sample holds a few counts of this clonotype. The chain combines TRBV18 with TRBJ2-7, with D possibly being TRBD2 (5 bases). Looked up from germline, CDR1 is KGHSH and CDR2 is LQKENI. V lost 3 bases to trimming and J lost 3 bases, with 18 bases between them. This CDR3 region has 16 residues. CDR3 sequence reads: CASSPRSRPEGYEQYF. CDR3 nucleotides: TGTGCCAGCTCACCTAGGAGTAGACCCGAGGGCTACGAGCAGTACTTC.

The genes are TRBV15 and TRBJ2-7, with D possibly TRBD2 on 6 matching bases. The V end lost 1 base, the J end lost 4 bases, and 11 bases lay between the germline ends. The CDR3 contains 14 residues. Germline CDR1 LNHNV, CDR2 YYDKDF (reference sequence). This CDR3 reads CATSRGGTDYEQYF. CDR3 DNA sequence: TGTGCCACCAGCAGAGGCGGGACCGATTACGAGCAGTACTTC.

This clonotype was recorded a few times. The chain combines TRBV6-6 with TRBJ2-7; D remains unclear. The V end was cut by 6 bases, the J end by 6 bases, with 9 bases between. The CDR3 totals 11 residues. Looked up from germline, CDR1 is MNHNY and CDR2 is SVGAGI (reference sequence). CDR3 in DNA: TGTGCCAGCAGCCCACTTTTCGAGCAGTACTTC. Its translation: CASSPLFEQYF.

The chain is built from TRBV6-2 or TRBV6-3 and TRBJ1-5; 7 bases fit TRBD1. The germline V gene has CDR1 MNHEY and CDR2 SVGEGT. The CDR3 sequence is 17 residues long. Trimming took 2 bases from V and 0 from J; bases not matched to a gene: 7. CDR3: CASSYATGEDSNQPQHF. CDR3 in DNA: TGTGCCAGCAGTTACGCCACAGGGGAAGATAGCAATCAGCCCCAGCATTTT.

This clonotype was observed a handful of times. The V and J genes are TRBV12-3 or TRBV12-4 and TRBJ2-5; 8 nucleotides match TRBD1. CDR3 size: 14 residues. With 6 bases clipped from V and 5 bases from J, the junction kept 8 bases outside the gene matches. CDR3 in amino acids: CASSWTGNPETQYF. The CDR3 region has the DNA TGTGCCAGCAGCTGGACAGGGAACCCGGAGACCCAGTACTTC.

This clonotype was seen many times. The CDR3 region has the DNA TGCAGCGTCAATGTGGGGACTAACTATGGCTACACCTTC. Its translation: CSVNVGTNYGYTF. V is TRBV29-1 and J is TRBJ1-2; no clear D gene. Trimming took off 6 bases at V and 0 bases at J, with 11 bases between the two ends. Germline loops: CDR1 SQVTM, CDR2 ANQGSEA. The CDR3 spans 13 residues.

The genes are TRBV6-5 and TRBJ2-1, with D maybe TRBD1 (6 bases). V lost 4 bases and J lost 8, with 27 bases in between. The CDR3 is made up of 18 amino acids. CDR1 is MNHEY, CDR2 SVGAGI, per germline. The CDR3 here is CASSFRRSGVIFDDEQFF. The CDR3 DNA is TGTGCCAGCAGTTTCCGGCGTTCAGGGGTCATTTTCGACGATGAGCAGTTCTTC.

Only a few counts were recorded for this clonotype. The CDR3: CASSQDIGQGPTAQHF. The CDR3 DNA is TGTGCCAGCAGCCAAGATATAGGACAGGGACCCACGGCCCAGCATTTT. The chain carries TRBV3-1 and TRBJ1-5; 8 nucleotides line up with TRBD1. The CDR3 sequence is 16 residues long. J lost 11 bases, V lost 0 bases, and 12 bases had no gene match. Germline V gene data show CDR1 as LGHDT and CDR2 as YNNKEL (reference sequence). The full variable domain, with the rest looked up from reference TRBV3-1 and TRBJ1-5, is DTAVSQTPKYLVTQMGNDKSIKCEQNLGHDTMYWYKQDSKKFLKIMFSYNNKELIINETVPNRFSPKSPDKAHLNLHINSLELGDSAVYFCASSQDIGQGPTAQHFGDGTRLSIL.

This sequence joins TRBV28 and TRBJ1-2; D is unresolved. The V gene lost 6 bases and the J gene lost 1 base, with 6 bases spanning the gap. The CDR3 extends over 12 amino acids. CDR1 MDHEN and CDR2 SYDVKM come from the germline V gene. CDR3 sequence (DNA): TGTGCCAGCAGCCAGTTTAACTATGGCTACACCTTC. Translated, it gives CASSQFNYGYTF.

The chain joins TRBV7-6 to TRBJ1-4, with a tentative D call TRBD1 (6 bases). The V gene's germline CDR1 is SGHVS and CDR2 FNYEAQ. Trimming shortened V by 4 bases and J by 5 bases, and 8 bases separated the two germline ends. This CDR3 is built from 13 residues. CDR3 amino acids: CASSSRGNEKLFF. CDR3 bases: TGTGCCAGCAGCTCGAGGGGGAATGAAAAACTGTTTTTT.

This chain joins TRBV20-1 and TRBJ2-7; D gene ambiguous. The CDR3 is 14 residues long. The V gene lost 1 base and the J gene lost 0 bases, with 10 bases spanning the gap. Germline V gives CDR1 DFQATT, CDR2 SNEGSKA (reference sequence). CDR3 DNA: TGCAGTGCTAGAGGATCTGGAAACTCCTACGAGCAGTACTTC. Its translation: CSARGSGNSYEQYF.

The chain recombines TRBV5-1 with TRBJ2-7, with D possibly being TRBD1 (6 bases). Germline loops: CDR1 SGHRS, CDR2 YFSETQ. Trimming removed 4 bases at V and 0 bases at J, with 8 bases between. CDR3 size: 13 residues. CDR3 sequence (DNA): TGCGCCAGCAGCCCGGACAGCTCCTACGAGCAGTACTTC. Translated: CASSPDSSYEQYF.

The rearrangement uses TRBV29-1 and TRBJ1-1; 8 bases agree with TRBD1. The CDR3 runs 11 residues. The germline gives CDR1 SQVTM, CDR2 ANQGSEA. V lost 6 bases, J lost 11 bases, and 8 bases stayed unmatched. The CDR3 DNA follows: TGCAGCGTAGGACAGGGTGCGAGCGCTTTCTTT. Translated: CSVGQGASAFF.

This clonotype has just a few counts. The chain has TRBV3-1 and TRBJ1-5; D not resolved. The CDR3 spans 14 residues. V lost 1 base, J lost 7 bases, and 11 bases lay in between. Germline CDR1 is LGHDT and CDR2 is YNNKEL (reference sequence). The CDR3 DNA is TGTGCCAGCAGCCAAGTATCGGGAGCGCAGCCCCAGCATTTT. It specifies CASSQVSGAQPQHF.

The table lists this clonotype with many counts. The chain combines TRBV20-1 with TRBJ2-5, with D perhaps matching TRBD1 or TRBD2 (5 bases each). Germline CDR1 and CDR2: DFQATT and SNEGSKA (reference sequence). The CDR3 sequence is 14 residues long. V was cut by 6 bases and J by 4 bases, with 18 bases left in between. This chain's CDR3 is CSAPGTLGVETQYF. The CDR3 DNA reads as TGCAGTGCGCCCGGGACCTTAGGGGTAGAGACCCAGTACTTC.

The chain recombines TRBV2 with TRBJ1-1; D call uncertain. This CDR3 spans 16 amino acids. V shed 2 bases and J shed 2 bases, with 15 bases lying between them. Germline assignment: CDR1 SNHLY and CDR2 FYNNEI. CDR3 sequence (DNA): TGTGCCAGCAGTGAAAACCTCACCTGGGATAACACTGAAGCTTTCTTT. Protein: CASSENLTWDNTEAFF.